A single sample gave rise to the 23 T cell receptor beta chains below, sequenced in a study of blood T cell repertoires in COVID-19. Some clones are missing from TCRdb's copy, which holds only in-frame ones; the method was immunoSEQ multiplex PCR. The sample lists 60,000 or so clones, roughly 90% seen once, with 1.6% in the top ten. The sequenced sample was peripheral blood. All receptors derive from a human donor in a cohort sampled during active COVID-19.

This clone was seen just once. The V gene is TRBV19, the J gene TRBJ2-7; 10 positions agree with TRBD2. The length of the CDR3 is 15 residues. Germline V CDR1 and CDR2: LNHDA, SQIVND (reference sequence). With 5 bases clipped from V and 2 bases from J, the junction kept 6 bases outside the gene matches. The CDR3 region is CASSQTSGRAYEQYF. CDR3 in DNA: TGTGCCAGTAGTCAAACCAGCGGGAGGGCCTACGAGCAGTACTTC.

The chain couples TRBV5-1 to TRBJ2-7; possibly TRBD1 for D (6 bases). Deletions cut 0 bases from V and 2 bases from J, with 12 bases between. The CDR3 has 15 residues. The germline V gene encodes CDR1 SGHRS and CDR2 YFSETQ. The chain's CDR3 is CASSLVSGETYEQYF. DNA for the CDR3: TGCGCCAGCAGCTTGGTATCAGGGGAGACCTACGAGCAGTACTTC.

This clone was seen a handful of times. The genes are TRBV9 and TRBJ2-1; the D is unclear. V was cut by 3 bases and J by 5 bases, with 12 bases left in between. This CDR3 is built from 14 residues. Germline lookup yields CDR1 SGDLS and CDR2 YYNGEE. The CDR3: CASSAKSAHNEQFF. CDR3 sequence (DNA): TGTGCCAGCAGCGCGAAAAGCGCCCACAATGAGCAGTTCTTC.

The chain combines TRBV6-5 with TRBJ2-3; the D gene is possibly TRBD1 (7 bases). The germline gives CDR1 MNHEY, CDR2 SVGAGI. The CDR3 runs to 15 residues. V lost 7 bases and J lost 3, with 17 bases in between. CDR3 nucleotide sequence: TGTGCCAGCAATCTCCAGGGGGGCAGAACAGATACGCAGTATTTT. It codes for CASNLQGGRTDTQYF.

The chain couples TRBV6-5 to TRBJ2-7; D possibly corresponds to TRBD2 (6 bases). V dropped 6 bases and J dropped 6 bases, with 12 bases sitting between them. CDR3 size: 12 residues. Per the germline V gene, CDR1 is MNHEY and CDR2 is SVGAGI. CDR3 DNA sequence: TGTGCCAGCAGGGGGGAGGCGGGCGAGCAGTACTTC. Amino acid sequence: CASRGEAGEQYF.

V usage is TRBV5-1 and J usage is TRBJ1-2, with TRBD1 matching 10 bases. There are 15 residues in the CDR3. The trim removed 4 bases at V and 4 bases at J, leaving 7 bases unmatched. Germline V gives CDR1 SGHRS, CDR2 YFSETQ. For the CDR3, the DNA is TGCGCCAGCAGCCCTGGACAGGGGGACACCTATGGCTACACCTTC. Encoded protein: CASSPGQGDTYGYTF.

The chain employs TRBV27 and TRBJ2-7; possibly TRBD1 for D (6 bases). The CDR3 has 17 residues. Per the germline V gene, CDR1 is MNHEY and CDR2 is SMNVEV (reference sequence). V shed 2 bases and J shed 3 bases, with 20 bases lying between them. CDR3 protein: CASSLRSRRGFIYEQYF. The CDR3 nucleotides are TGTGCCAGCAGTTTACGGAGTCGAAGGGGGTTCATCTACGAGCAGTACTTC.

The V gene is TRBV6-1, the J gene TRBJ1-5; 10 nucleotides match TRBD1. Germline V gives CDR1 MNHNS, CDR2 SASEGT. J gave up 7 bases and V 4 bases, and 22 bases lay outside the gene matches. The CDR3 is 20 amino acids. CDR3 protein: CASSASSHTPGQGFGQPQHF. The CDR3 nucleotides read TGTGCCAGCAGTGCGTCTTCCCATACTCCGGGACAGGGGTTCGGACAGCCCCAGCATTTT.

This clone came up a few times. This chain links TRBV7-9 with TRBJ2-1; TRBD1 is a possible D gene (5 bases). The CDR3 covers 14 residues. Trimming stripped 1 base from V and 9 bases from J, with 13 bases between. Germline CDR1 is SEHNR and CDR2 is FQNEAQ (reference sequence). CDR3 DNA sequence: TGTGCCAGCAGCTTAGGGGTTCAGGGCCCTGAGCAGTTCTTC. It is translated as CASSLGVQGPEQFF. The full variable domain, in which reference TRBV7-9 and TRBJ2-1 provide the parts outside the CDR3, is DTGVSQNPRHKITKRGQNVTFRCDPISEHNRLYWYRQTLGQGPEFLTYFQNEAQLEKSRLLSDRFSAERPKGSFSTLEIQRTEQGDSAMYLCASSLGVQGPEQFFGPGTRLTVL.

The rearrangement joins TRBV4-2 to TRBJ2-7; weak D call: TRBD2 (6 bases). Germline V gives CDR1 LGHNA, CDR2 YNFKEQ. V dropped 0 bases and J dropped 5 bases, with 17 bases sitting between them. CDR3 length: 16 amino acids. CDR3 nucleotide sequence: TGTGCCAGCAGCCAAGAGGCGGGGCTACCGATGGACGAGCAGTACTTC. This translates into CASSQEAGLPMDEQYF.

The J gene is TRBJ2-7, the V gene TRBV28; maybe TRBD1 (6 bases). Germline V gene data show CDR1 as MDHEN and CDR2 as SYDVKM. The CDR3 totals 14 residues. Trimming removed 8 bases from V and 2 bases from J, with 16 bases in between. The CDR3 coding sequence is TGTGCCAGCTGCACAGGGATTTTCCCCTACGAGCAGTACTTC. It is translated as CASCTGIFPYEQYF.

This chain uses TRBV5-1 with TRBJ2-7, with 10 bases fitting TRBD2. Germline V gene lookup returns CDR1 SGHRS and CDR2 YFSETQ. The CDR3 loop spans 14 amino acids. The J segment lost 3 bases and the V segment lost 7 bases, leaving 7 bases of the junction unmatched. Written as DNA, the CDR3 is TGCGCCAGCCGCCCCTCTAGCGGGAGCTACGAGCAGTACTTC. This gives the protein CASRPSSGSYEQYF.

This clone was detected only once. This rearrangement joins TRBV19 to TRBJ1-5, with TRBD1 matching 10 bases. Germline CDR1 and CDR2: LNHDA and SQIVND (reference sequence). The CDR3 covers 17 residues. The J segment lost 7 bases and the V segment lost 7 bases, leaving 16 bases of the junction unmatched. CDR3 DNA sequence: TGTGCCAGTACCGATCGGACAGGGGGGTCCGTTCCCCAGCCCCAGCATTTT. It yields the protein CASTDRTGGSVPQPQHF.

This clone was observed once. The chain links TRBV5-6 to TRBJ1-5; 8 nucleotides line up with TRBD1. CDR1 and CDR2 from the germline V gene are SGHDT and YYEEEE. The CDR3 consists of 17 residues. Trimming removed 5 bases from V and 2 bases from J; junction bases left unmatched: 12. The CDR3 nucleotides read TGTGCCAGCAGGGCCCGGACAGGGTCGGCCGGCAATCAGCCCCAGCATTTT. This codes for CASRARTGSAGNQPQHF.

CDR3 sequence reads: CASSTFRGFGEQYF. CDR3 DNA: TGTGCCAGCAGTACCTTTCGCGGATTCGGCGAGCAGTACTTC. The genes are TRBV27 and TRBJ2-7; D unresolved. This CDR3 comprises 14 residues. CDR1 is MNHEY and CDR2 is SMNVEV in the germline V gene (reference sequence). V was shortened by 5 bases and J by 6 bases, with 17 bases between the two germline ends.

This clone showed up just once. The chain combines TRBV7-2 with TRBJ1-6; D is perhaps TRBD1 (5 bases). V was clipped by 1 base and J by 7 bases, with 8 bases between them. CDR3 length: 14 residues. Looked up from germline, CDR1 is SGHTA and CDR2 is FQGNSA. The CDR3 sequence is CASSLVQGNSPLHF. CDR3 nucleotide sequence: TGTGCCAGCAGCTTAGTCCAGGGAAATTCACCCCTCCACTTT. Together with reference TRBV7-2 and TRBJ1-6, the CDR3 gives the full variable domain: GAGVSQSPSNKVTEKGKDVELRCDPISGHTALYWYRQSLGQGLEFLIYFQGNSAPDKSGLPSDRFSAERTGGSVSTLTIQRTQQEDSAVYLCASSLVQGNSPLHFGNGTRLTVT.

V is TRBV11-2 and J is TRBJ2-7; maybe TRBD1 (6 bases). There are 16 residues in the CDR3. V shed 5 bases and J shed 0 bases, with 17 bases lying between them. From germline, CDR1 is SGHAT and CDR2 FQNNGV. CDR3 coding DNA: TGTGCCAGCAGCACCTCCGGGACACGTCTCTCCTACGAGCAGTACTTC. Its protein is CASSTSGTRLSYEQYF.

This clone occurred a few times. The chain has TRBV4-3 and TRBJ1-5, with a possible D match to TRBD1 (5 bases). V was clipped by 5 bases and J by 2 bases, with 16 bases between them. CDR3 size: 16 residues. From germline, CDR1 is LGHNA and CDR2 YSLEER. CDR3 region: CASSLAQGRGNQPQHF. In DNA form, the CDR3 reads TGCGCCAGCAGCTTGGCTCAGGGTAGGGGCAATCAGCCCCAGCATTTT.

The chain carries TRBV9 and TRBJ2-1; 12 bases align to TRBD2. There are 15 residues in the CDR3. After removal of 4 bases from V and 5 bases from J, the junction contained 4 bases not matched to a gene. Germline loops: CDR1 SGDLS, CDR2 YYNGEE. This CDR3 is CASSLAGGVNNEQFF. CDR3 nucleotides: TGTGCCAGCAGCCTAGCGGGAGGGGTCAACAATGAGCAGTTCTTC.

This chain joins TRBV7-3 and TRBJ1-2, with a possible D match to TRBD1 (5 bases). This CDR3 spans 13 amino acids. Germline V CDR1 and CDR2: SGHTA, FQGTGA. Trimming took off 2 bases at V and 6 bases at J, with 10 bases between the two ends. In nucleotides, the CDR3 is TGTGCCAGCAGCTTAGGGGGAGGGGATGGCTACACCTTC. This sequence encodes CASSLGGGDGYTF. The full variable domain, completed using reference TRBV7-3 and TRBJ1-2, is GAGVSQTPSNKVTEKGKYVELRCDPISGHTALYWYRQSLGQGPEFLIYFQGTGAADDSGLPNDRFFAVRPEGSVSTLKIQRTERGDSAVYLCASSLGGGDGYTFGSGTRLTVV.

J is TRBJ1-3 and V is TRBV7-9, with TRBD1 as a possible D gene (5 bases). Germline CDR1 SEHNR, CDR2 FQNEAQ (reference sequence). CDR3 length: 15 residues. Trimming pared 4 bases from V and 0 bases from J, leaving 10 bases between. The CDR3 region is CASSSRTTSGNTIYF. CDR3 in DNA: TGTGCCAGCAGCTCCAGGACAACCTCTGGAAACACCATATATTTT.

The chain employs TRBV6-1 and TRBJ1-5; 7 bases fit TRBD1. The CDR3 has 18 residues. Per germline, CDR1 MNHNS and CDR2 SASEGT. V dropped 4 bases and J dropped 0; count of bases not matched to a gene: 12. In DNA, the CDR3 is TGTGCCAGCAGTGCGGCATTTTCTACAGGGGTTAGCAATCAGCCCCAGCATTTT. Protein product: CASSAAFSTGVSNQPQHF.

CDR3 in amino acids: CSVVTSFSYEQYF. The CDR3 DNA is TGCAGCGTTGTGACTAGCTTCTCGTACGAGCAGTACTTC. The chain joins TRBV29-1 to TRBJ2-7; 7 nucleotides line up with TRBD2. Germline CDR1 SQVTM, CDR2 ANQGSEA. This CDR3 has 13 residues. J was trimmed by 4 bases and V by 4 bases; bases with no gene match: 7.